This TCR beta chain was recovered during a study of blood T cells in healthy people across ages. The authors ran a second PCR of roughly 7 to 11 cycles using a sample-barcoded 5' primer and a J-beta primer mix. Each CDR3 protein gets one entry after TCRdb re-called the 5' RACE reads with MiXCR. The sample lists about 1 million distinct CDR3 sequences, under 30% occurring once. The CDR3 spans 14 residues. V was trimmed by 8 bases and J by 6 bases, leaving 18 bases between them. The germline V gene has CDR1 WSHSY and CDR2 SAAADI. This clonotype was seen a few times. These data are also associated with another study on T cells of mothers and their children. That paper states: Donation involved three healthy Caucasian mothers and the six children that they had. For each mother, over 8 million TCR beta CDR3 reads were obtained, and for each child, 2.5 million to 3 million. The study found thymic selection shapes TCR recombination output similarly in related and unrelated pairs.

The TCR comes from a girl aged 2-9 years in good health. The sequenced sample was blood. J is TRBJ2-3 and V is TRBV10-2; no firm D call. The CDR3 reads CASLGRWPADTQYF. The CDR3 coding sequence is TGCGCCAGCCTGGGAAGGTGGCCGGCGGATACGCAGTATTTT.